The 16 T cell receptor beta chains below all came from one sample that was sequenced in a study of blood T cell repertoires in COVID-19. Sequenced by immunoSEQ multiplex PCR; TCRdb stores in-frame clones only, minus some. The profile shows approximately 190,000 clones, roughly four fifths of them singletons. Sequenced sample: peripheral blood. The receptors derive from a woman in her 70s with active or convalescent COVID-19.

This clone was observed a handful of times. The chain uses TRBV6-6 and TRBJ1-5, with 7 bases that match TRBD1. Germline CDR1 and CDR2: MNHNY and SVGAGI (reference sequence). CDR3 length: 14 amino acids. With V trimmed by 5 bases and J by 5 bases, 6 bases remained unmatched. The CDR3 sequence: CASSQLQGDQPQHF. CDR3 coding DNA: TGTGCCAGCAGTCAACTGCAGGGGGATCAGCCCCAGCATTTT.

In DNA form, the CDR3 reads TGTGCCTGGAGGAACCTCACCACCAAGACGAATAGGAGGTATGGCTACACCTTC. Amino acids: CAWRNLTTKTNRRYGYTF. The chain uses TRBV30 and TRBJ1-2, with D unclear. Germline values: CDR1 GTSNPN, CDR2 SVGIG (reference sequence). The CDR3 length is 18 residues. V was pared by 3 bases and J by 5 bases, with 28 bases between. The whole variable domain, filled in from reference TRBV30 and TRBJ1-2, reads SQTIHQWPATLVQPVGSPLSLECTVEGTSNPNLYWYRQAAGRGLQLLFYSVGIGQISSEVPQNLSASRPQDRQFILSSKKLLLSDSGFYLCAWRNLTTKTNRRYGYTFGSGTRLTVV.

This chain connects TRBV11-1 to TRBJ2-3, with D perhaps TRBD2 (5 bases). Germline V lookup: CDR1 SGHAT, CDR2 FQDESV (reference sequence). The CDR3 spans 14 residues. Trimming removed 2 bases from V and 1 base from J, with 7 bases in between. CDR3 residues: CASSLRTGTDTQYF. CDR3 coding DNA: TGTGCCAGCAGCTTAAGGACTGGCACAGATACGCAGTATTTT.

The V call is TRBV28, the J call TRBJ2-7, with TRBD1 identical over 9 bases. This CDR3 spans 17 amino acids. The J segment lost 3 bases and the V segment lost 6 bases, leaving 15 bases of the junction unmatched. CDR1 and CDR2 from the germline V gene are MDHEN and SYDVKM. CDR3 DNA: TGTGCCAGCAGCTCACAGGCCCTTTGGGACAGGGACTACGAGCAGTACTTC. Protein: CASSSQALWDRDYEQYF.

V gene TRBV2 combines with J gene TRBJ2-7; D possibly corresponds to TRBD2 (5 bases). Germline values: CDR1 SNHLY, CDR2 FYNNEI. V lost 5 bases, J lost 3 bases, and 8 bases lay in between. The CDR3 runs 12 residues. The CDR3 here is CASSLDYYEQYF. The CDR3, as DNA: TGTGCCAGCAGTCTTGACTACTACGAGCAGTACTTC.

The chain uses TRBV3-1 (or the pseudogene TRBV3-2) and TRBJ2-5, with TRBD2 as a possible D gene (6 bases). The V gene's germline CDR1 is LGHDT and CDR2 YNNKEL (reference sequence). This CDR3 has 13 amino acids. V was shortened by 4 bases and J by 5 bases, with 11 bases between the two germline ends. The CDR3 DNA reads TGTGCCAGCAGCCGGAGGGCGTGGGAGACCCAGTACTTC. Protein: CASSRRAWETQYF.

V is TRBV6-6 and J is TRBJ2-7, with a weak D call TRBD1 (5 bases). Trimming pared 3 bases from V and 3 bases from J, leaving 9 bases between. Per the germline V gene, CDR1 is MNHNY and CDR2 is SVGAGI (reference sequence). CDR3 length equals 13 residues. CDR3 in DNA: TGTGCCAGCAGTTATAAAGGGGACTACGAGCAGTACTTC. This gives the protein CASSYKGDYEQYF.

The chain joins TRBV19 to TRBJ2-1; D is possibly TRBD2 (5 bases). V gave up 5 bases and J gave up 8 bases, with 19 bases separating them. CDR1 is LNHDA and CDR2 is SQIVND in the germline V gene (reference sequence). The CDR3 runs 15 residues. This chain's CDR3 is CASSALRTDRYEQFF. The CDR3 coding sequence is TGTGCCAGTAGTGCCTTACGGACTGATAGGTATGAGCAGTTCTTC. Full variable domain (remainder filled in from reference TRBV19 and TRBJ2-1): DGGITQSPKYLFRKEGQNVTLSCEQNLNHDAMYWYRQDPGQGLRLIYYSQIVNDFQKGDIAEGYSVSREKKESFPLTVTSAQKNPTAFYLCASSALRTDRYEQFFGPGTRLTVL.

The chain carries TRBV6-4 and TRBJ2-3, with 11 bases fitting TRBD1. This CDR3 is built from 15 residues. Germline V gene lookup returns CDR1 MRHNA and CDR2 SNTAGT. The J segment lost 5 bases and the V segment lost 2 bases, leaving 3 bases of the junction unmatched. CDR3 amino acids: CASSDGTGGKDTQYF. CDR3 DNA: TGTGCCAGCAGTGACGGGACAGGGGGTAAAGATACGCAGTATTTT.

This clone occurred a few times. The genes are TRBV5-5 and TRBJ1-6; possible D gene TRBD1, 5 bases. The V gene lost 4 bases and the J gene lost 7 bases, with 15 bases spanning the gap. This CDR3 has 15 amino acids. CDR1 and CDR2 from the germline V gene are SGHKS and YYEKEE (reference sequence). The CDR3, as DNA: TGTGCCAGCAGCCCAGCGGGGACCGGCAATTCACCCCTCCACTTT. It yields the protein CASSPAGTGNSPLHF.

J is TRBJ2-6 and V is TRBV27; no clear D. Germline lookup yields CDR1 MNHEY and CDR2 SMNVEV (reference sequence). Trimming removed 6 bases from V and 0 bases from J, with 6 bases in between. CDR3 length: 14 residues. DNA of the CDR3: TGTGCCAGCAGGGGCTTCTCTGGGGCCAACGTCCTGACTTTC. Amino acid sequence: CASRGFSGANVLTF.

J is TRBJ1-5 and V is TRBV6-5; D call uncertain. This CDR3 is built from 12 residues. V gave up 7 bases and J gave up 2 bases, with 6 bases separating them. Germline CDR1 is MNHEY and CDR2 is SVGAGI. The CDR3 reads CASKIGNQPQHF. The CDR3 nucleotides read TGTGCCAGCAAAATAGGCAATCAGCCCCAGCATTTT.

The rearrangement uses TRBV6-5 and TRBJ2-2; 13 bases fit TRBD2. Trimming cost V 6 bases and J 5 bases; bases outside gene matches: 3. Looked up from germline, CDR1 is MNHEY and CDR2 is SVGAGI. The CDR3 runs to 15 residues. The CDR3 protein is CASRRGLAGTGELFF. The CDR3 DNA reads TGTGCCAGCAGAAGGGGACTAGCGGGAACCGGGGAGCTGTTTTTT.

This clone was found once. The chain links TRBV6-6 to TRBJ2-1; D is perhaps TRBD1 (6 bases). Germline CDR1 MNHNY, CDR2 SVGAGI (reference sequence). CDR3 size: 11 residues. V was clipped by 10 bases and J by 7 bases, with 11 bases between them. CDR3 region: CAIVGGNEQFF. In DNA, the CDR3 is TGTGCCATCGTAGGGGGTAATGAGCAGTTCTTC.

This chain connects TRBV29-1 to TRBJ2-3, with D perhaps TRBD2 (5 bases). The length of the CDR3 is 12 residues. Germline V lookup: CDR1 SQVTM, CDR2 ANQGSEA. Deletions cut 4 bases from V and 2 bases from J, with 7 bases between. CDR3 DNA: TGCAGCGTTGTTCGGGACACAGATACGCAGTATTTT. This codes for CSVVRDTDTQYF.

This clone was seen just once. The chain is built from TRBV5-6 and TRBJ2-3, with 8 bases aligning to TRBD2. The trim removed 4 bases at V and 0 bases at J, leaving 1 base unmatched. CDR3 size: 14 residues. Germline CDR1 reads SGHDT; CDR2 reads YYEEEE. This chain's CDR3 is CASSRTSSTDTQYF. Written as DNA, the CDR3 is TGTGCCAGCAGCCGGACTAGCAGCACAGATACGCAGTATTTT. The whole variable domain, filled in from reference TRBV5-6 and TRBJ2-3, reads DAGVTQSPTHLIKTRGQQVTLRCSPKSGHDTVSWYQQALGQGPQFIFQYYEEEERQRGNFPDRFSGHQFPNYSSELNVNALLLGDSALYLCASSRTSSTDTQYFGPGTRLTVL.